This T cell receptor beta chain stems from a study of cytomegalovirus exposure and HLA in healthy donors. The PCR ran on 60 Vbeta and 13 Jbeta primers. Repertoires were generated with immunoSEQ multiplex PCR, while TCRdb's copy carries only in-frame clones and drops some. Of approximately 160,000 clones in the sample, around 75% were seen once. The CDR3 is 17 residues long. The J segment lost 5 bases and the V segment lost 2 bases, leaving 12 bases of the junction unmatched. Germline V gene lookup returns CDR1 SGHNT and CDR2 YYREEE (reference sequence). Details on this clone: Its specificity is unknown.

Study-level results: While the bulk of TCR sequences proved rare, some public TCRs turned up in many donors. What was likely a sequencing artifact was a cluster of highly shared sequence variants. In vitro checks showed that a few CMV-associated chains really do target CMV antigens.

The sequenced sample was PBMCs. The chain uses TRBV5-4 and TRBJ2-1; 8 nucleotides agree with TRBD2. The TCR sequence derives from a woman between 50 and 59 years old in good health and CMV-seropositive. The CDR3 spells CASSFGGDPKPNNEQFF. The CDR3 DNA reads TGTGCCAGCAGCTTCGGGGGGGATCCGAAACCGAACAATGAGCAGTTCTTC.